The 19 T cell receptor beta chains in this list originate from one sample, sequenced in a study of T-cell memory formation after mild COVID-19. TCRdb analysed the 5' RACE reads with MiXCR anew, one entry per CDR3 protein. There are around 390,000 distinct CDR3 sequences in the sample; roughly 15% occur only once, and 20% to 25% lies in the top ten. The sample taken for sequencing was PBMCs or a T cell subset sorted from them (not recorded which). The source of these receptors is a man aged 18 to 30 who had mild COVID-19 (a few samples of this study predate the infection). Cell type and time point are not known.

The rearrangement links TRBV10-3 to TRBJ2-7; weak D call: TRBD2 (6 bases). The CDR3 runs 15 residues. V was trimmed by 3 bases and J by 4 bases, leaving 16 bases between them. CDR1 and CDR2 from the germline V gene are ENHRY and SYGVKD. The CDR3, as DNA: TGTGCCATCAGTGAACGGGGCGGGGAACCATACGAGCAGTACTTC. It is translated as CAISERGGEPYEQYF.

The chain recombines TRBV29-1 with TRBJ2-3; possibly TRBD2 for D (5 bases). The CDR3 is 14 amino acids. Germline CDR1 SQVTM, CDR2 ANQGSEA. V lost 2 bases, J lost 3 bases, and 12 bases lay in between. CDR3 protein: CSVERGMGTDTQYF. The CDR3 DNA is TGCAGCGTTGAACGGGGTATGGGAACAGATACGCAGTATTTT.

CDR3 bases: TGTGCCAGCAGTGAATTGCGGGGGGACCCCTACAATGAGCAGTTCTTC. The encoded protein is CASSELRGDPYNEQFF. The rearrangement uses TRBV25-1 and TRBJ2-1; 8 nucleotides line up with TRBD2. Germline V gene lookup returns CDR1 MGHDK and CDR2 SYGVNS. The trim removed 1 base at V and 2 bases at J, leaving 4 bases unmatched. This CDR3 has 16 residues.

This clonotype was detected a few times. This chain links TRBV28 with TRBJ2-7, with D uncertain. CDR1 is MDHEN and CDR2 is SYDVKM in the germline V gene. The CDR3 spans 13 residues. Trimming took off 6 bases at V and 8 bases at J, with 17 bases between the two ends. CDR3 nucleotides: TGTGCCAGCAGCCCCCTAGTGGAATACCAGCAGTACGTC. It translates to CASSPLVEYQQYV.

The table lists this clonotype with a few counts. The chain couples TRBV20-1 to TRBJ1-2; 7 bases are shared with TRBD1. The CDR3 totals 15 residues. Germline V CDR1 and CDR2: DFQATT, SNEGSKA (reference sequence). V shed 6 bases and J 3 bases; nucleotides not matched to a gene: 13. The CDR3 coding sequence is TGCAGTGCCGCCCCCCCGGGACAGCTTTACTATGGCTACACCTTC. Protein product: CSAAPPGQLYYGYTF.

The chain couples TRBV29-1 to TRBJ1-5; possibly TRBD1 for D (6 bases). Trimming took off 7 bases at V and 4 bases at J, with 17 bases between the two ends. CDR1 and CDR2 from the germline V gene are SQVTM and ANQGSEA. This CDR3 region has 14 residues. The CDR3 coding sequence is TGCAGCGCCATTCCCGAGGGGGGTAATCAGCCCCAGCATTTT. Protein sequence: CSAIPEGGNQPQHF. The full variable domain, its missing parts supplied by reference TRBV29-1 and TRBJ1-5, is SAVISQKPSRDICQRGTSLTIQCQVDSQVTMMFWYRQQPGQSLTLIATANQGSEATYESGFVIDKFPISRPNLTFSTLTVSNMSPEDSSIYLCSAIPEGGNQPQHFGDGTRLSIL.

This clonotype was found a few times. This sequence joins TRBV29-1 and TRBJ2-1; 8 bases align to TRBD2. V was clipped by 3 bases and J by 6 bases; unmatched bases: 1. This CDR3 is 12 amino acids long. Germline loops: CDR1 SQVTM, CDR2 ANQGSEA. The CDR3 DNA reads TGCAGCGTTGAGCTAGCGGGCAATGAGCAGTTCTTC. Translation gives CSVELAGNEQFF.

This chain links TRBV12-3 or TRBV12-4 with TRBJ2-5, with 7 nucleotides matching TRBD2. The trim removed 6 bases at V and 4 bases at J, leaving 5 bases unmatched. The CDR3 has 13 amino acids. This CDR3 is CASRPGGGETQYF. For the CDR3, the DNA is TGTGCCAGCAGGCCGGGGGGAGGAGAGACCCAGTACTTC.

Details on this clonotype: One end of the junction does not line up with germline, which may come from a read error. The genes are TRBV6-5 and TRBJ2-7; D not certain. Germline CDR1 and CDR2: MNHEY and SVGAGI. This CDR3 has 13 residues. CDR3 region: CASSYFGWDEQYF. CDR3 coding DNA: TGTGCCAGCAGCTACTTTGGCTGGGACGAGCAGTACTTC.

This chain links TRBV2 with TRBJ2-3, with a tentative D call TRBD2 (6 bases). Germline V CDR1 and CDR2: SNHLY, FYNNEI. The CDR3 totals 18 residues. Trimming removed 4 bases from V and 0 bases from J, with 20 bases in between. The CDR3: CASSVLVWEVSSTDTQYF. DNA of the CDR3: TGTGCCAGCAGTGTCCTAGTATGGGAGGTCTCTAGCACAGATACGCAGTATTTT.

The table lists this clonotype with a few counts. The chain couples TRBV20-1 to TRBJ2-1; D gene ambiguous. Germline values: CDR1 DFQATT, CDR2 SNEGSKA (reference sequence). This CDR3 spans 13 amino acids. The CDR3 DNA is TGCAGCCTCGGCGGCGGAGACTACAATGAGCAGTTCTTC. Translating it yields CSLGGGDYNEQFF.

The chain couples TRBV29-1 to TRBJ1-4, with D unclear. The CDR3 consists of 12 residues. Trimming removed 7 bases from V and 7 bases from J, with 13 bases in between. Germline V gene lookup returns CDR1 SQVTM and CDR2 ANQGSEA. DNA for the CDR3: TGCAGCGGAATCTACGCGGGTGAAAAACTGTTTTTT. Amino acid sequence: CSGIYAGEKLFF.

The V gene is TRBV20-1, the J gene TRBJ2-7, with D perhaps TRBD1 or TRBD2 (5 bases each). CDR3 size: 13 residues. V shed 3 bases and J shed 1 base, with 10 bases lying between them. Germline CDR1 reads DFQATT; CDR2 reads SNEGSKA (reference sequence). CDR3 loop: CSASVGTSYEQYV. The CDR3 nucleotides read TGCAGTGCTAGCGTGGGGACGTCCTACGAGCAGTACGTC.

The chain is built from TRBV20-1 and TRBJ2-7; 10 bases map to TRBD2. The CDR3 totals 13 residues. V dropped 3 bases and J dropped 9; count of bases not matched to a gene: 8. Germline-derived CDR1 and CDR2 are DFQATT and SNEGSKA (reference sequence). The CDR3 nucleotides are TGCAGTGCTAGGGAACTAGCGGGGCCCGGGCAGTACGTC. This sequence encodes CSARELAGPGQYV.

This clonotype turned up a few times. The rearrangement uses TRBV27 and TRBJ2-3; D is perhaps TRBD1 or TRBD2 (5 bases each). V lost 5 bases and J lost 1, with 13 bases in between. CDR3 length: 15 residues. CDR1 and CDR2 (germline): MNHEY, SMNVEV (reference sequence). This chain's CDR3 is CASSTGLGGTDTQYF. In nucleotides, the CDR3 is TGTGCCAGCAGTACCGGACTGGGGGGCACAGATACGCAGTATTTT.

A few counts support this clonotype. The V and J genes are TRBV4-3 and TRBJ1-5; 8 bases match TRBD1. Germline V gene data show CDR1 as LGHNA and CDR2 as YSLEER. Unmatched junction bases numbered 8, after V lost 5 bases and J lost 8 bases. This CDR3 spans 14 amino acids. This CDR3 reads CASSKGQGGEPQHF. The CDR3 DNA follows: TGCGCCAGCAGCAAAGGACAGGGAGGGGAGCCCCAGCATTTT.

This clonotype showed up just a few times. This chain links TRBV19 with TRBJ2-5; maybe TRBD1 (6 bases). Looked up from germline, CDR1 is LNHDA and CDR2 is SQIVND (reference sequence). V was shortened by 3 bases and J by 4 bases, with 9 bases between the two germline ends. The CDR3 has 13 amino acids. CDR3 in DNA: TGTGCCAGTAGTATCATGGACAGAGAGACCCAGTACTTC. Residues: CASSIMDRETQYF.

The genes are TRBV5-1 and TRBJ2-7, with 7 bases that match TRBD2. The CDR3 consists of 15 residues. CDR1 is SGHRS and CDR2 is YFSETQ in the germline V gene. The J segment lost 4 bases and the V segment lost 2 bases, leaving 9 bases of the junction unmatched. CDR3 DNA sequence: TGCGCCAGCAGCTTTCCGCGGGGGACGTTTTACGAGCAGTACGTC. This translates into CASSFPRGTFYEQYV.

This clonotype was detected only a few times. This chain uses TRBV10-3 with TRBJ1-5, with D perhaps TRBD1 (6 bases). V was shortened by 6 bases and J by 4 bases, with 10 bases between the two germline ends. CDR1 is ENHRY, CDR2 SYGVKD, per germline. The CDR3 has 13 amino acids. CDR3 sequence (DNA): TGTGCCATCAGACAGGGCCCTAATCAGCCCCAGCATTTT. This sequence encodes CAIRQGPNQPQHF.